The T cell receptor beta chain described here comes from a study of glioma-infiltrating T cells. As for the study in general: Sequencing aimed for about 4- to 11-fold coverage of about a million peripheral T cells. The study's findings and limits: Above-expected tissue-blood divergence occurred in all gliomas, most in low-grade ones.

Using RNA template, CDR3s of TCR alpha and beta were amplified with iRepertoire arm-PCR. TCRdb used MiXCR to reprocess the multiplex PCR reads, holding one entry per CDR3 protein. Of 300,000 to 450,000 distinct CDR3 sequences in the sample, around 45% were seen once. The CDR3 extends over 12 amino acids. Germline CDR1 is SGHTA and CDR2 is FQGNSA. As concerns this clonotype: The antigen remains undetermined. The junction differs from germline at one of its ends, possibly a read error.

The sequencing input was glioma tissue, nonneoplastic brain tissue, or PBMCs (not recorded which). The receptor's source is a human donor with low-grade glioma or glioblastoma, undergoing nonglioma brain surgery, or in good health (not recorded which). The chain is built from TRBV7-2 and TRBJ2-7; TRBD2 is a possible D gene (6 bases). The CDR3 DNA reads TGTGCCAGCAGCTTAGGGGTTATAGGCGGGAACTTC. Its protein product is CASSLGVIGGNF. The complete variable domain, with remaining parts taken from reference TRBV7-2 and TRBJ2-7, reads GAGVSQSPSNKVTEKGKDVELRCDPISGHTALYWYRQSLGQGLEFLIYFQGNSAPDKSGLPSDRFSAERTGGSVSTLTIQRTQQEDSAVYLCASSLGVIGGNFGPGTRLTVT.